The rows below give T cell receptor beta chains drawn from one sample of a study of Graves' ophthalmopathy and Graves' hyperthyroidism. TCRdb processed the multiplex PCR reads anew with MiXCR; each CDR3 protein has one entry. The sample gives hundreds of thousands of distinct CDR3 sequences, more than 20% of which show up once; roughly 3.2% is in the top ten. The specimen sequenced was peripheral blood. Every receptor here comes from a woman younger than 30 with stable Graves' hyperthyroidism. CDR3s leave out the opening cysteine and the closing phenylalanine or tryptophan.

>TRBV4-1|TRBJ2-7
ASSRVSGRVYEQY
>TRBV18|TRBJ2-5
ASSSDRKETQY
>TRBV20-1|TRBJ1-5
SARRSQGVGNQPQH
>TRBV24-1|TRBJ2-7
ATSDSEGEEQY
>TRBV19|TRBJ1-3
ASSRGISGNTIY
>TRBV10-3|TRBJ2-7
AIRDSQYEQY
>TRBV7-7|TRBJ2-5
ASSLDGFRETQY
>TRBV4-2|TRBJ2-4
ASSQERLNIQY
>TRBV7-2|TRBJ1-2
ASSLSALGYGYT
>TRBV2|TRBJ2-2
ASSGSDNTGELF